Listed below are T cell receptor beta chains from one sample, sequenced in a study of T cell repertoires in cytomegalovirus infection. TCRdb processed the reads anew with MiXCR; each CDR3 protein has one entry. This table holds approximately 500,000 distinct CDR3 sequences, about 25% found once. Material for sequencing was PBMCs. Receptors originate from a human donor in good health (CMV status not recorded). Some clones in this sample may be carry-over from other donors' samples. The CDR3 runs from the conserved cysteine through the conserved F or W. A D gene is named only where the DNA matches it firmly. Clone size is given for some rows only: seen once, a few or many times, or a class if the clone is expanded.

d_gene,j_gene,v_gene,abundance,CDR3nt,CDR3aa
-,TRBJ1-2,TRBV19,-,TGTGCCAGTAGTAAGGGGACAAAGAAGGGATATGGCTACACCTTC,CASSKGTKKGYGYTF
-,TRBJ1-1,TRBV2,few,TGTGCCAGCAGTACCCGGGACGGAGGTTCGAACACTGAAGCTTTCTTT,CASSTRDGGSNTEAFF
-,TRBJ2-1,TRBV24-1,-,TGTGCCACCAGTGACGGGCGGGGCAATGAGCAGTTCTTC,CATSDGRGNEQFF
TRBD1,TRBJ1-1,TRBV27,-,TGTGCCAGCAGACAATACAGGGGTGACACTGAAGCTTTCTTT,CASRQYRGDTEAFF
-,TRBJ1-5,TRBV12-3/TRBV12-4,few,TGTGCCAGCAGTTTAGGAAGGGACCCCAATGGAGCCCAGCATTTT,CASSLGRDPNGAQHF
-,TRBJ2-2,TRBV6-5,-,TGTGCCAGCAGAGCGGGCGTTTGGGACACCGGGGAGCTGTTTTTT,CASRAGVWDTGELFF
-,TRBJ2-4,TRBV7-8,few,TGTGCCAGCTTCCAGGGTCGGACAGAGCCCACAGCCAAAAACATTCAGTACTTC,CASFQGRTEPTAKNIQYF
TRBD2,TRBJ2-5,TRBV5-1,-,TGCGCCAGCAGCTCAGGACTAGCCGATGGGGAGACCCAGTACTTC,CASSSGLADGETQYF
-,TRBJ1-2,TRBV19,-,TGTGCCAGTAGCCCGAGGCAGGACTACTATGGCTACACCTTC,CASSPRQDYYGYTF
TRBD1,TRBJ2-5,TRBV4-2,few,TGTGCCAGCAGCCAAGAACCGGGACAGGAAGAGACCCAGTACTTC,CASSQEPGQEETQYF
-,TRBJ2-5,TRBV27,-,TGTGCCAGCAGTTTATATCGGCAGGAGCACTTTCATTTC,CASSLYRQEHFHF
-,TRBJ1-1,TRBV6-2/TRBV6-3,few,TGTGCCAGCAGTCCGACAGGAGGCGGTGAAGCTTTCTTT,CASSPTGGGEAFF
-,TRBJ1-1,TRBV6-5,few,TGTGCCAGCAGTTACTCGTCTTCAGCGATTATGAACACTGAAGCTTTCTTT,CASSYSSSAIMNTEAFF
TRBD2,TRBJ2-1,TRBV6-4,-,TGTGCCAGCAGTGTCCTAGCGGGAACTTACAATGAGCAGTTCTTC,CASSVLAGTYNEQFF
TRBD2,TRBJ2-3,TRBV28,-,TGTGCCAGCAGTTTAGCGCTAGCGGGAGATAATTCAGATACGCAGTATTTT,CASSLALAGDNSDTQYF
TRBD2,TRBJ2-1,TRBV6-4,-,TGTGCCAGCAGTGACGAAGGCGGGGGGGTCAATGAGCAGTTCTTC,CASSDEGGGVNEQFF
-,TRBJ2-1,TRBV7-2,many,TGTGCCAGCAGCTTAGAGTCCTTCAATGAGCAGTTCTTC,CASSLESFNEQFF
TRBD2,TRBJ2-7,TRBV7-7,once,TGTGCCAGCAGCCCGGGGGGGAGCAACTACGAGCAGTACTTC,CASSPGGSNYEQYF